This entry features one T cell receptor (beta chain) sequence. The antigen remains unidentified. CDR3 length: 14 residues. Germline values: CDR1 LGHNA, CDR2 YSLEER. Trimming took 4 bases from V and 5 from J, leaving 11 bases between them. This entry belongs to a study of response to subunit inactivated influenza vaccine. Study-wide results and limits: Seasonal influenza vaccination, on each occasion, was suggested by the authors to recruit few new T cells.

TCRdb itself ran the RT-PCR reads through MiXCR, one entry per CDR3 protein. The sample includes 650,000 to 800,000 distinct CDR3 sequences, approximately 15% of them seen just once. This sample comprised PBMCs from blood, obtained approximately 15 days before vaccination. V usage is TRBV4-3 and J usage is TRBJ2-2; D gene uncertain. The receptor comes from a man aged 45-65 years who received an inactivated influenza vaccine. CDR3 DNA: TGCGCCAGCAGCCCTGGCGATTCAACCGGGGAGCTGTTTTTT. It encodes CASSPGDSTGELFF.